This T cell receptor beta chain appears in the sequencing data of a study of cytomegalovirus exposure and HLA in healthy donors. Study-level information: Caucasian-associated ancestry cluster membership applied to about four fifths of 300 to 450 genotyped donors. Findings and caveats of the study: Researchers reported in a later analysis that a missense DCLRE1C variant was tied to TCR beta V- and J-gene trimming. Testing in vitro showed a few CMV-associated chains specific for CMV antigens.

Germline V gene data show CDR1 as SGHKS and CDR2 as YYEKEE (reference sequence). Trimming at V came to 2 bases and at J to 0 bases, leaving 5 bases not matched to a gene. The CDR3 is 15 residues long. PCR primers comprised 60 Vbeta and 13 Jbeta primers. Libraries were prepared by immunoSEQ multiplex PCR; TCRdb keeps only in-frame clonotypes and omits some of them. The top ten hold about 0.36% of the sample, which has about 200,000 clones, roughly 80% seen once. Healthy bone marrow donors formed the donor group. As concerns this clone: Its antigen is as yet unknown.

The sample was PBMCs. This TCR came from a male donor in good health and CMV-seropositive. The chain combines TRBV5-5 with TRBJ2-7; 7 nucleotides line up with TRBD1. The DNA of the CDR3 is TGTGCCAGCAGCTTTGAGGGGGCGATCTCCTACGAGCAGTACTTC. Protein sequence: CASSFEGAISYEQYF. Looking up the rest from reference TRBV5-5 and TRBJ2-7 gives the full variable domain: DAGVTQSPTHLIKTRGQQVTLRCSPISGHKSVSWYQQVLGQGPQFIFQYYEKEERGRGNFPDRFSARQFPNYSSELNVNALLLGDSALYLCASSFEGAISYEQYFGPGTRLTVT.